One and the same sample provided the 19 T cell receptor beta chains below, sequenced in a study of cytomegalovirus exposure and HLA in healthy donors. Primers included in the PCR were 60 Vbeta and 13 Jbeta primers. Only in-frame clones appear in the TCRdb table, and some are missing; sequencing was by immunoSEQ multiplex PCR. The data hold roughly 95,000 clones, with approximately 80% observed a single time. The sequenced sample consisted of PBMCs. The receptors come from a man younger than 40 in good health and CMV-seropositive.

This sequence joins TRBV25-1 and TRBJ2-3, with TRBD2 matching over 8 bases. With 2 bases clipped from V and 3 bases from J, the junction kept 10 bases outside the gene matches. This CDR3 spans 17 amino acids. From germline, CDR1 is MGHDK and CDR2 SYGVNS. The chain's CDR3 is CASSETVGGGLTDTQYF. The CDR3 DNA reads as TGTGCCAGCAGTGAAACAGTCGGGGGGGGACTAACAGATACGCAGTATTTT. The full variable domain, completed using reference TRBV25-1 and TRBJ2-3, is EADIYQTPRYLVIGTGKKITLECSQTMGHDKMYWYQQDPGMELHLIHYSYGVNSTEKGDLSSESTVSRIRTEHFPLTLESARPSHTSQYLCASSETVGGGLTDTQYFGPGTRLTVL.

The chain couples TRBV6-4 to TRBJ2-1, with a weak D call TRBD2 (6 bases). The V and J ends lost 0 bases and 3 bases respectively, with 9 bases between them. Per the germline V gene, CDR1 is MRHNA and CDR2 is SNTAGT. The CDR3 totals 15 residues. The CDR3 DNA follows: TGTGCCAGCAGTGACTCAACCGGGGGCTACAATGAGCAGTTCTTC. It yields the protein CASSDSTGGYNEQFF.

The rearrangement uses TRBV11-2 and TRBJ1-1; possible D gene TRBD1, 6 bases. This CDR3 has 15 residues. The V end was cut by 0 bases, the J end by 4 bases, with 12 bases between. From germline, CDR1 is SGHAT and CDR2 FQNNGV. CDR3 residues: CASSLEWGRTTEAFF. The CDR3 region has the DNA TGTGCCAGCAGCTTAGAGTGGGGGCGGACCACTGAAGCTTTCTTT.

The chain is built from TRBV19 and TRBJ1-5; 11 bases match TRBD1. This CDR3 spans 14 amino acids. V dropped 3 bases and J dropped 7; count of bases not matched to a gene: 2. In germline, CDR1 is LNHDA, CDR2 SQIVND (reference sequence). This CDR3 is CASSMGQGVQPQHF. The CDR3 region has the DNA TGTGCCAGTAGTATGGGACAGGGGGTCCAGCCCCAGCATTTT.

The V and J genes are TRBV6-4 and TRBJ1-6, with 8 bases aligning to TRBD1. Germline V gives CDR1 MRHNA, CDR2 SNTAGT. There are 20 residues in the CDR3. V lost 3 bases and J lost 0; bases outside the gene matches: 13. The CDR3 loop is CASSEFPSTGESSYNSPLHF. The CDR3 DNA reads TGTGCCAGCAGTGAATTTCCGTCGACAGGGGAGAGCTCCTATAATTCACCCCTCCACTTT.

This clone was observed a single time. V is TRBV4-3 and J is TRBJ2-5; TRBD2 agrees at 8 bases. TRBJ2-7 matches the DNA end more closely, so the J call is doubtful. Looked up from germline, CDR1 is LGHNA and CDR2 is YSLEER. This CDR3 has 14 amino acids. The CDR3 DNA follows: TGCGCCAGCAGCCAAGAAGGAGCGGGAGACGAGCAGTACTTC. Amino acid sequence: CASSQEGAGDEQYF.

The chain links TRBV10-3 to TRBJ2-3; perhaps TRBD2 as D (5 bases). The length of the CDR3 is 15 residues. Trimming cost V 5 bases and J 0 bases, with 12 bases left between them. The germline CDR1 and CDR2 sequences are ENHRY and SYGVKD. CDR3 DNA: TGTGCCATCAGTACGGACTCCGCTAGCACAGATACGCAGTATTTT. This encodes CAISTDSASTDTQYF.

V usage is TRBV6-5 and J usage is TRBJ2-7; 11 bases map to TRBD2. Germline V gene sequence: CDR1 MNHEY, CDR2 SVGAGI. V dropped 7 bases and J dropped 3; count of bases not matched to a gene: 5. This CDR3 is 14 amino acids long. CDR3 sequence reads: CASIKTSGVYEQYF. As DNA, the CDR3 is TGTGCCAGCATCAAGACTAGCGGGGTCTACGAGCAGTACTTC.

The sample holds a few counts of this clone. The chain recombines TRBV4-1 with TRBJ1-4, with 7 bases identical to TRBD1. This CDR3 has 15 amino acids. V lost 5 bases and J lost 6; bases outside the gene matches: 9. Germline-derived CDR1 and CDR2 are MGHRA and YSYEKL. The CDR3 protein is CASSSLGGADEKLFF. DNA for the CDR3: TGCGCCAGCAGCTCCCTAGGGGGCGCGGATGAAAAACTGTTTTTT.

This clone was recorded a few times. J is TRBJ1-2 and V is TRBV6-5; D is uncertain. The ends were cut back, 7 bases at V and 7 bases at J, with 13 bases in the middle. Germline CDR1 is MNHEY and CDR2 is SVGAGI. There are 12 residues in the CDR3. CDR3 sequence (DNA): TGTGCCAGCATGTCGGGTCAAGGTGGCTACACCTTC. Its protein product is CASMSGQGGYTF.

This chain links TRBV30 with TRBJ1-1; D is ambiguous. The V gene's germline CDR1 is GTSNPN and CDR2 SVGIG (reference sequence). There are 10 residues in the CDR3. V was cut by 8 bases and J by 10 bases, with 14 bases left in between. The CDR3 protein is CAGRAARAFF. The CDR3 nucleotides read TGTGCCGGCCGAGCGGCACGAGCTTTCTTT.

J is TRBJ1-2 and V is TRBV2, with 10 bases matching TRBD1. J gave up 5 bases and V 5 bases, and 5 bases lay outside the gene matches. The CDR3 loop spans 14 amino acids. Germline values: CDR1 SNHLY, CDR2 FYNNEI. CDR3 in DNA: TGTGCCAGCAGTTCTGACAGGGGGCGATATGGCTACACCTTC. Translating gives CASSSDRGRYGYTF.

This clone has a single count. This sequence joins TRBV27 and TRBJ2-7; the D gene is possibly TRBD1 (6 bases). Germline V lookup: CDR1 MNHEY, CDR2 SMNVEV (reference sequence). This CDR3 has 16 residues. Trimming stripped 1 base from V and 5 bases from J, with 18 bases between. In DNA form, the CDR3 reads TGTGCCAGCAGTTTATTACCCAACGCACAGGGAAACGAGCAGTACTTC. Amino acid sequence: CASSLLPNAQGNEQYF.

The J gene is TRBJ1-2, the V gene TRBV23-1; the D is unclear. TRBV23-1 counts as an open reading frame of uncertain function. The V gene lost 11 bases and the J gene lost 4 bases, with 26 bases spanning the gap. The CDR3 is 16 amino acids. CDR3 region: CAFKSIRKSGSYGYTF. The CDR3 nucleotides are TGCGCCTTTAAGTCAATAAGAAAGTCCGGGTCCTATGGCTACACCTTC.

V usage is TRBV2 and J usage is TRBJ2-7; TRBD1 is a possible D gene (6 bases). With 5 bases removed from V and 4 bases from J, the gap between germline ends came to 9 bases. This CDR3 is built from 12 residues. Germline V gene lookup returns CDR1 SNHLY and CDR2 FYNNEI. The CDR3 DNA sequence: TGTGCCAGCAGTTCCAGGGGTTACGAGCAGTACTTC. As protein: CASSSRGYEQYF.

The V call is TRBV19, the J call TRBJ1-5; perhaps TRBD1 as D (6 bases). The CDR3 spans 14 residues. The germline CDR1 and CDR2 sequences are LNHDA and SQIVND (reference sequence). Trimming removed 4 bases at V and 7 bases at J, with 14 bases between. CDR3 nucleotides: TGTGCCAGTAGTACGACAGGATTGTACCAGCCCCAGCATTTT. Its protein is CASSTTGLYQPQHF.

There are a few counts of this clone. The V call is TRBV7-8, the J call TRBJ2-2; maybe TRBD2 (5 bases). The CDR3 runs to 14 residues. V gave up 5 bases and J gave up 5 bases, with 12 bases separating them. The germline gives CDR1 SGHVS, CDR2 FQNEAQ. The CDR3 nucleotides are TGTGCCAGCAGCATCGACTTAGCGACCGGGGAGCTGTTTTTT. Its protein product is CASSIDLATGELFF.

J is TRBJ1-5 and V is TRBV29-1; TRBD1 matches at 11 bases. CDR3 length: 12 amino acids. The germline V gene has CDR1 SQVTM and CDR2 ANQGSEA. The V gene end was trimmed by 7 bases and the J gene end by 6 bases; junction bases not matched to a gene: 2. The CDR3 DNA follows: TGCAGCGCGGGACAGGGGGTTCAGCCCCAGCATTTT. Translating gives CSAGQGVQPQHF.

The rearrangement uses TRBV7-9 and TRBJ2-1, with 7 bases aligning to TRBD2. Germline V gives CDR1 SEHNR, CDR2 FQNEAQ (reference sequence). The V gene end was trimmed by 0 bases and the J gene end by 6 bases; junction bases not matched to a gene: 2. This CDR3 has 14 amino acids. The CDR3 sequence is CASSLAGGSNEQFF. DNA for the CDR3: TGTGCCAGCAGCTTAGCGGGAGGGAGCAATGAGCAGTTCTTC.